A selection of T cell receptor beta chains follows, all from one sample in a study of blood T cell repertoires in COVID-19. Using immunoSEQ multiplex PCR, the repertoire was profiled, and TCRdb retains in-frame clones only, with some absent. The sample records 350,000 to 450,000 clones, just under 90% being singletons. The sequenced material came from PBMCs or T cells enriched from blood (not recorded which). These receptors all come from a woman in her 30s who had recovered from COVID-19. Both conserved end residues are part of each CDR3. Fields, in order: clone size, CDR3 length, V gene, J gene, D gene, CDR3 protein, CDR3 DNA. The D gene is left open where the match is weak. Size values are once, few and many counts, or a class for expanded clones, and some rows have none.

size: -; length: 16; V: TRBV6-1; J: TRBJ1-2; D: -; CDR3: CASSEERIVFNYGYTF; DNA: TGTGCCAGCAGTGAAGAGCGTATAGTCTTTAACTATGGCTACACCTTC
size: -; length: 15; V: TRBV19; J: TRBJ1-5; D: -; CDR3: CASSPQDRHNQPQHF; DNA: TGTGCCAGTAGTCCCCAGGACAGACACAATCAGCCCCAGCATTTT
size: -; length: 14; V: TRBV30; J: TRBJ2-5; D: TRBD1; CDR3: CASNLDRVKETQYF; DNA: TGTGCCTCAAACCTGGACAGGGTAAAAGAGACCCAGTACTTC
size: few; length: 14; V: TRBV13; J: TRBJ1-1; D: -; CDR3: CASSLASGGTEAFF; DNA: TGTGCCAGCAGCTTAGCCTCCGGGGGAACTGAAGCTTTCTTT
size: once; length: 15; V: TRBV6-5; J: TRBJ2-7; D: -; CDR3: CASSYSRVNSYEQYF; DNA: TGTGCCAGCAGTTACTCGAGGGTAAACTCCTACGAGCAGTACTTC
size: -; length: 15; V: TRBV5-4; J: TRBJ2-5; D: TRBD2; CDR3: CASSILAGGRETQYF; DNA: TGTGCCAGCAGCATTCTAGCGGGGGGGCGAGAGACCCAGTACTTC
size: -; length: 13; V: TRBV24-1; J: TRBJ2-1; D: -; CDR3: CATRGDSHNEQFF; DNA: TGTGCCACCAGGGGGGACTCCCACAATGAGCAGTTCTTC
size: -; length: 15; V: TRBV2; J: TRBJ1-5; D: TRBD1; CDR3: CASSGDRAPNQPQHF; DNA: TGTGCCAGCAGTGGGGACAGGGCGCCCAATCAGCCCCAGCATTTT
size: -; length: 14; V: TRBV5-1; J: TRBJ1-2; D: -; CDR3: CASSSAWGDGGYTF; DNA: TGCGCCAGCAGCTCGGCATGGGGGGACGGTGGCTACACCTTC
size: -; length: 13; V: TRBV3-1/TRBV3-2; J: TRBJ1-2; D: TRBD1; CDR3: CASSPGTDYGYTF; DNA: TGTGCCAGCAGCCCCGGGACAGACTATGGCTACACCTTC
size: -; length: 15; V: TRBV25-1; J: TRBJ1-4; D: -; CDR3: CASSPQGSFNEKLFF; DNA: TGTGCCAGCAGTCCACAGGGATCATTCAATGAAAAACTGTTTTTT
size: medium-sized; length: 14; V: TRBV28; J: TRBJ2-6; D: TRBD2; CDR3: CASSGEGGANVLTF; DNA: TGTGCCAGCAGTGGGGAGGGTGGGGCCAACGTCCTGACTTTC
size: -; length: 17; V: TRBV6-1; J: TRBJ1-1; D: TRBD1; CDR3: CASSDIRGGGENTEAFF; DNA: TGTGCCAGCAGTGATATACGAGGGGGCGGGGAGAACACTGAAGCTTTCTTT
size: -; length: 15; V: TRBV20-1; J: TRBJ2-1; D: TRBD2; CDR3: CSASHLAGGYNEQFF; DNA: TGCAGTGCTAGTCACCTAGCGGGGGGCTACAATGAGCAGTTCTTC
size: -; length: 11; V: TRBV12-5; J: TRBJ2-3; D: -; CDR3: CASGSTDTQYF; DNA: TGTGCTAGTGGCTCCACAGATACGCAGTATTTT
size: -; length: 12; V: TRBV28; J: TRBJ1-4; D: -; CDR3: CASRSFNEKLFF; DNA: TGTGCCAGCAGGAGCTTTAATGAAAAACTGTTTTTT
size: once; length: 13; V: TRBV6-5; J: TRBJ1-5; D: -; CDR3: CASRLTINQPQHF; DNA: TGTGCCAGCAGACTCACTATCAATCAGCCCCAGCATTTT
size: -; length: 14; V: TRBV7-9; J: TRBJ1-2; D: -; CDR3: CASTNFPGSYGYTF; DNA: TGTGCCAGCACAAACTTCCCAGGCAGCTATGGCTACACCTTC
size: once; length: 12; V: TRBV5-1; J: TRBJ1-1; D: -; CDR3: CASSLEGGNAFF; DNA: TGCGCCAGCAGCTTGGAAGGGGGTAACGCTTTCTTT
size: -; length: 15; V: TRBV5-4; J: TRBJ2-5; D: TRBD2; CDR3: CASSLGTSGVETQYF; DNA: TGTGCCAGCAGCTTGGGGACTAGCGGGGTAGAGACCCAGTACTTC
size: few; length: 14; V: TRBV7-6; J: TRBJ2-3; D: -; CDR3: CASSLVHSTDTQYF; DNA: TGTGCCAGCAGCTTAGTCCACTCCACAGATACGCAGTATTTT
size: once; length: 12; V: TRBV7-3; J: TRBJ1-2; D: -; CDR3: CASSSQGYGYTF; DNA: TGTGCCAGCAGTTCCCAGGGATATGGCTACACCTTC
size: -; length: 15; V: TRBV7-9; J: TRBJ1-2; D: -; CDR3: CASSPRDTIAHGYTF; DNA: TGTGCCAGCAGCCCCAGGGACACCATAGCGCATGGCTACACCTTC
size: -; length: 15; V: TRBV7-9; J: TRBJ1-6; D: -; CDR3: CASSPGQGGDSPLHF; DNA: TGTGCCAGCAGCCCCGGTCAGGGCGGTGATTCACCCCTCCACTTT
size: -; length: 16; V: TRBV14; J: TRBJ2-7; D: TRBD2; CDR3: CASSQTAAGFPYEQYF; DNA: TGTGCCAGCAGCCAAACCGCAGCGGGATTCCCCTACGAGCAGTACTTC
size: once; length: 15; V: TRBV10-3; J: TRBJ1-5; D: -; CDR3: CAISEGQGRNQPQHF; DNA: TGTGCCATCAGTGAGGGGCAGGGTAGGAATCAGCCCCAGCATTTT
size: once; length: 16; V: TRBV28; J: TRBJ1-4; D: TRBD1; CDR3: CASGTGRDRAIEKLFF; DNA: TGTGCCAGCGGTACTGGGCGGGACAGGGCAATTGAAAAACTGTTTTTT
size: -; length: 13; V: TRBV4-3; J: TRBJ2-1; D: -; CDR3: CASSPASVDEQFF; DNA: TGCGCCAGCAGCCCGGCAAGCGTGGATGAGCAGTTCTTC
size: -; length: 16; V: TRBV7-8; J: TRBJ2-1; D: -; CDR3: CASSYQRVAAYNEQFF; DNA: TGTGCCAGCAGCTATCAGAGGGTAGCGGCATACAATGAGCAGTTCTTC
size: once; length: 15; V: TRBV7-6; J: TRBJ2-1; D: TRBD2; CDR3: CASSATSGSVNEQFF; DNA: TGTGCCAGCAGCGCGACTAGCGGGAGCGTCAATGAGCAGTTCTTC
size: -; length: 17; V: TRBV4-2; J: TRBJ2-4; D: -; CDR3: CASSPGGLALAKNIQYF; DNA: TGTGCCAGCAGCCCCGGGGGGCTAGCGCTAGCCAAAAACATTCAGTACTTC
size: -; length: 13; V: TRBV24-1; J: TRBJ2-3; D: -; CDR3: CATMAGITDTQYF; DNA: TGTGCCACCATGGCGGGCATCACAGATACGCAGTATTTT
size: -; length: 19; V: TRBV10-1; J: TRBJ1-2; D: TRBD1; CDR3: CASSDPAPGQGALNYGYTF; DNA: TGCGCCAGCAGTGACCCCGCCCCGGGACAGGGGGCTTTAAACTATGGCTACACCTTC
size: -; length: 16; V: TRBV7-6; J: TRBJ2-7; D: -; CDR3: CASSSAQGHHAYEQYF; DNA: TGTGCCAGCAGCTCCGCGCAGGGACACCATGCCTACGAGCAGTACTTC
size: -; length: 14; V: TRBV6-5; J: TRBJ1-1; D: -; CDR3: CASRMTGWNTEAFF; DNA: TGTGCCAGCAGGATGACAGGTTGGAACACTGAAGCTTTCTTT
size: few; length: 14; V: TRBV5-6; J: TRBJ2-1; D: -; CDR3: CASSLTQVFNEQFF; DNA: TGTGCCAGCAGCTTGACACAGGTGTTCAATGAGCAGTTCTTC
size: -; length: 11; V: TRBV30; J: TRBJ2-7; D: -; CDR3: CAWTGHYEQYF; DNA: TGTGCCTGGACGGGACACTACGAGCAGTACTTC
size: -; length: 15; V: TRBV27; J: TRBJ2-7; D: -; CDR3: CASSPSGTLTYEQYF; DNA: TGTGCCAGCAGTCCGTCCGGGACTCTCACCTACGAGCAGTACTTC
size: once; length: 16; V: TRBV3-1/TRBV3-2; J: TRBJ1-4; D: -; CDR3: CASSQDVQGLGEKLFF; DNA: TGTGCCAGCAGCCAAGATGTCCAGGGCCTTGGAGAAAAACTGTTTTTT
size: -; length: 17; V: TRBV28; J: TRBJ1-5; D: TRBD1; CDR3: CASSPAFRDSSNQPQHF; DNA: TGTGCCAGCAGTCCAGCTTTCCGGGACAGTAGCAATCAGCCCCAGCATTTT
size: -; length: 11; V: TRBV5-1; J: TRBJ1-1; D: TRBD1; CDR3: CASRSGQEAFF; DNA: TGCGCCAGCAGGTCGGGACAGGAAGCTTTCTTT
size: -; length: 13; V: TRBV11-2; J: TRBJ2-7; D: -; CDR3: CASSYAGAYEQYF; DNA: TGTGCCAGCAGCTACGCGGGCGCCTACGAGCAGTACTTC
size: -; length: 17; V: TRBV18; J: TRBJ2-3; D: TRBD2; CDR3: CASSAIGLAGVADTQYF; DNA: TGTGCCAGCTCAGCAATAGGACTAGCGGGAGTCGCAGATACGCAGTATTTT
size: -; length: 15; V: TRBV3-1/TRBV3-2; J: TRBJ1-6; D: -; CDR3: CASSQVGADNSPLHF; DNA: TGTGCCAGCAGCCAAGTAGGGGCGGATAATTCACCCCTCCACTTT
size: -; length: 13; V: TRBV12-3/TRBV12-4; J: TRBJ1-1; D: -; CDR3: CASSYRVGTEAFF; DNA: TGTGCCAGCAGCTACAGGGTTGGGACTGAAGCTTTCTTT
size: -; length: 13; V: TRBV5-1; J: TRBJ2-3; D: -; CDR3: CASRDYRTDTQYF; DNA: TGCGCCAGCAGGGACTACCGCACAGATACGCAGTATTTT
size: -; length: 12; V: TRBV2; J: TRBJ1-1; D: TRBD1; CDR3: CASRATGDEAFF; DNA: TGTGCCAGCAGGGCTACAGGGGATGAAGCTTTCTTT
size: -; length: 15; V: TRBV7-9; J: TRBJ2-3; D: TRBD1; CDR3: CASSLATGGADTQYF; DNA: TGTGCCAGCAGCTTAGCGACAGGGGGCGCCGATACGCAGTATTTT
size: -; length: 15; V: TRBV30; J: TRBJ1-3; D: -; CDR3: CAWSARTAARGTIYF; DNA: TGTGCCTGGAGCGCACGGACGGCGGCCAGGGGCACCATATATTTT
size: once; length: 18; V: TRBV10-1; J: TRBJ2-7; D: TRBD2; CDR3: CASSDRPGTSGGSYEQYF; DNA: TGCGCCAGCAGTGATCGTCCCGGGACTAGCGGGGGATCCTACGAGCAGTACTTC
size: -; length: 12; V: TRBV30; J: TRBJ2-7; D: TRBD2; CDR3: CAWSPGGGEQYF; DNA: TGTGCCTGGAGTCCCGGCGGGGGCGAGCAGTACTTC
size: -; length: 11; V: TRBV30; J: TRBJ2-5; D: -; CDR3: CAWHGMETQYF; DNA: TGTGCCTGGCATGGCATGGAGACCCAGTACTTC
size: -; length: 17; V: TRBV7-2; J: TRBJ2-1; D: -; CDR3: CASSLGGAASSYNEQFF; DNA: TGTGCCAGCAGCTTGGGTGGGGCGGCAAGCTCCTACAATGAGCAGTTCTTC
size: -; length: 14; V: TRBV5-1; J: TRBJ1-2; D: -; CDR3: CASSQATSNYGYTF; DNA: TGCGCCAGCAGCCAGGCGACATCTAACTATGGCTACACCTTC